The source of this T cell receptor beta chain is a study of response to subunit inactivated influenza vaccine. CDR3 size: 16 residues. J was trimmed by 5 bases and V by 1 base; bases with no gene match: 7. Germline CDR1 is LGHNA and CDR2 is YNFKEQ. TCRdb passed the RT-PCR reads through MiXCR, listing each CDR3 protein once. The sample has around 600,000 distinct CDR3 sequences; about 11% are singletons. These data are also associated with another study on T cells expressing NK-cell markers. That paper states: Researchers built TCR beta cDNA using 5'RACE template switching with UMIs.

This material consisted of PBMCs from blood, taken on the day of vaccination. V is TRBV4-2 and J is TRBJ2-5; 10 nucleotides align to TRBD2. This sequence was found in a man aged 45-65 years who received an inactivated influenza vaccine. The CDR3 loop reads CASSQGSASGGETQYF. CDR3 in DNA: TGTGCCAGCAGCCAAGGATCGGCTAGCGGGGGTGAGACCCAGTACTTC.